This TCR beta chain was sequenced during a study of cytomegalovirus exposure and HLA in healthy donors. Researchers ran the PCR with 60 Vbeta and 13 Jbeta primers. Assay used: immunoSEQ multiplex PCR; TCRdb lists only in-frame clones, some missing. The repertoire holds fewer than 250,000 clones, with more than 75% as singletons. Per the germline V gene, CDR1 is SQVTM and CDR2 is ANQGSEA. The CDR3 runs 17 residues. V shed 6 bases, J shed 1 base, and the junction held 14 bases outside the gene matches. For this clone: What it binds is not known.

Whole-study results and caveats: Beyond CMV serostatus, there was no information to go on about immune exposure. Accurate HLA-A and HLA-B prediction from TCR beta sequences was reported for most subjects.

The chain combines TRBV29-1 with TRBJ2-4; 8 nucleotides align to TRBD1. The sequencing sample was made of PBMCs. This TCR derives from a woman younger than 35 in good health and CMV-seronegative. DNA for the CDR3: TGCAGCGTCCAGACAGGGGCCGGGGGATACGCCAAAAACATTCAGTACTTC. This sequence encodes CSVQTGAGGYAKNIQYF.